The present TCR beta chain was sequenced within a study of CD8 T cells in Susac syndrome. Study conclusions and caveats: Susac syndrome CD8+ repertoires were clonally expanded, most strongly in CD8+ TEMRA cells.

Regarding this clonotype: Its antigen is unknown.

The CDR3 has 12 amino acids. The V end was cut by 5 bases, the J end by 3 bases, with 8 bases between. The RNA, about 0.5 to 1 ug, was put through reverse transcription using random hexamers. By means of immunoSEQ multiplex PCR, TCR beta CDR3 spanning 54 Vbeta and 13 Jbeta underwent amplification. TCRdb redid the calling of the immunoSEQ multiplex PCR reads with MiXCR, one entry per CDR3 protein. Among approximately 120,000 distinct CDR3 sequences listed, around 94% were seen once. This chain uses TRBV12-3 or TRBV12-4 with TRBJ2-7, with D possibly TRBD2 on 5 matching bases. Sequencing was performed on CD8+ T cells from PBMCs. The TCR comes from a human donor with Susac syndrome. This chain's CDR3 is CASSPSGYEQYF. The CDR3 DNA follows: TGTGCCAGCAGTCCAAGCGGCTACGAGCAGTACTTC.